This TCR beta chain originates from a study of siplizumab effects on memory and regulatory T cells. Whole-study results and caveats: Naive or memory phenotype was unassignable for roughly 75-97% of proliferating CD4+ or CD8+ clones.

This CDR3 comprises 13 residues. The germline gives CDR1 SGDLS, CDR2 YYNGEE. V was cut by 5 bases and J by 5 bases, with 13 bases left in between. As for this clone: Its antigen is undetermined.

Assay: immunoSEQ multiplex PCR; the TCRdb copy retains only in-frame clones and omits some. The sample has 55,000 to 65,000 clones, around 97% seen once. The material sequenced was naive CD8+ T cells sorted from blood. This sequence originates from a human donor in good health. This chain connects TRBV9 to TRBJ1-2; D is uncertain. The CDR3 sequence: CASSPDNEYGYTF. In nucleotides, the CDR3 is TGTGCCAGCAGTCCCGACAACGAATATGGCTACACCTTC.